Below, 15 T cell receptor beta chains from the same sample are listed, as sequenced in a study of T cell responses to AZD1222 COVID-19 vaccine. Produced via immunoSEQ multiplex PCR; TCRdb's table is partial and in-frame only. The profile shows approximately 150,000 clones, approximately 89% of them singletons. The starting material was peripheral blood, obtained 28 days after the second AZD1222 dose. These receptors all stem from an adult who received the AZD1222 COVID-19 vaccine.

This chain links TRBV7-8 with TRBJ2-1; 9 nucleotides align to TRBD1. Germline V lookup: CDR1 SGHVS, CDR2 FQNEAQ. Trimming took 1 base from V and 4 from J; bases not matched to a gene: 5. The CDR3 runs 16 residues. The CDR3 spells CASSLEDRGGYNEQFF. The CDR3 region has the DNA TGTGCCAGCAGCTTAGAAGACAGGGGGGGATACAATGAGCAGTTCTTC.

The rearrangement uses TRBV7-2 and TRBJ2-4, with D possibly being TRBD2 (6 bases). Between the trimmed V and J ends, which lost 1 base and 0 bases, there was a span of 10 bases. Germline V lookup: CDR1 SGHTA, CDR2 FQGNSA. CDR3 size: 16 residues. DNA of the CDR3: TGTGCCAGCAGCTTAGGGGGGGAACTAGCCAAAAACATTCAGTACTTC. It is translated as CASSLGGELAKNIQYF.

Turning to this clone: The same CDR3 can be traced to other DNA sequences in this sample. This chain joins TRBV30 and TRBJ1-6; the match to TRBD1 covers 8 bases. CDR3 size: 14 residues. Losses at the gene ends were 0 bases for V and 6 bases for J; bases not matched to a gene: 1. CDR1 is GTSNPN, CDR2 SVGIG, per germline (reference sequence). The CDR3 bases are TGTGCCTGGAGTGTTGGACAGGGTAATTCACCCCTCCACTTT. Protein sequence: CAWSVGQGNSPLHF.

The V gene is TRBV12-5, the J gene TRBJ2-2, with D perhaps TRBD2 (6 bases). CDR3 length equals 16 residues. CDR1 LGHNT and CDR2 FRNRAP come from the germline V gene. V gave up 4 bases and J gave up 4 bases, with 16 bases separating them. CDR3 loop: CASGYSWGEITGELFF. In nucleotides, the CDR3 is TGTGCTAGTGGTTACTCATGGGGGGAAATCACCGGGGAGCTGTTTTTT.

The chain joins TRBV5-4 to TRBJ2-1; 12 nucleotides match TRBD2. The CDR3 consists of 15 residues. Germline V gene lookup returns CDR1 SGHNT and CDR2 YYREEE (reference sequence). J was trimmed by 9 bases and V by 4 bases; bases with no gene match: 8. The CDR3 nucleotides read TGTGCCAGCAGCGAGGGACTAGCGGGCCCCGGTGAGCAGTTCTTC. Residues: CASSEGLAGPGEQFF.

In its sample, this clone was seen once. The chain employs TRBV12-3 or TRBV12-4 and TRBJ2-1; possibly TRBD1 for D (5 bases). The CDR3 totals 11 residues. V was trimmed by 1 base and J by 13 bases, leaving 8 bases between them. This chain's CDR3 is CASSLGGTQFF. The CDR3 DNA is TGTGCCAGCAGTTTAGGGGGCACACAGTTCTTC.

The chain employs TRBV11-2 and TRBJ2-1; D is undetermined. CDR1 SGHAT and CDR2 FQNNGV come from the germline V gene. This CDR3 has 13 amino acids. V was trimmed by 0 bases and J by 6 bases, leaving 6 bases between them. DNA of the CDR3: TGTGCCAGCAGCTTAGACGTAGGCAATGAGCAGTTCTTC. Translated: CASSLDVGNEQFF.

CDR3 nucleotides: TGTGCCAGCAGCGCCAAACCGGGACATGGGCGAGGCTATGGCTACACCTTC. Its translation: CASSAKPGHGRGYGYTF. The chain has TRBV9 and TRBJ1-2; possible D gene TRBD1, 6 bases. The CDR3 covers 17 residues. Germline CDR1 and CDR2: SGDLS and YYNGEE. Trimming removed 3 bases from V and 4 bases from J, with 22 bases in between.

As DNA, the CDR3 is TGTGCCATCAGTCCAGGTCAAGAGACCCAGTACTTC. Its protein is CAISPGQETQYF. The chain carries TRBV10-3 and TRBJ2-5; D gene unclear. V shed 5 bases and J shed 2 bases, with 6 bases lying between them. CDR1 ENHRY and CDR2 SYGVKD come from the germline V gene. This CDR3 is 12 amino acids long.

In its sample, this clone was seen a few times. Here the CDR3 DNA reads TGTGCCAGCAGCTTAGTTCCAGCGCAGGGAAACACCATATATTTT. It translates to CASSLVPAQGNTIYF. This rearrangement joins TRBV7-8 to TRBJ1-3; D remains ambiguous. The CDR3 spans 15 residues. The germline V gene encodes CDR1 SGHVS and CDR2 FQNEAQ. V was cut by 1 base and J by 4 bases, with 11 bases left in between.

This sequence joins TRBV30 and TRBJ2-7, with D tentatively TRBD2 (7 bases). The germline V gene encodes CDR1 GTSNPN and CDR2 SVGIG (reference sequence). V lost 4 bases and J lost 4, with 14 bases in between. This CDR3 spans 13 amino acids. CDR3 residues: CAWIRRGGYEQYF. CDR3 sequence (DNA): TGTGCCTGGATCAGGAGGGGGGGGTACGAGCAGTACTTC.

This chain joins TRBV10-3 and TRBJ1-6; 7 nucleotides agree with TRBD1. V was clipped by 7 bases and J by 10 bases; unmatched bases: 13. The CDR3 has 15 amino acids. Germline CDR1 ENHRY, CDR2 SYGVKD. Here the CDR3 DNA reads TGTGCCATCAACCTCGTCCGGGACAGTCAGTCACCCCTCCACTTT. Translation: CAINLVRDSQSPLHF.

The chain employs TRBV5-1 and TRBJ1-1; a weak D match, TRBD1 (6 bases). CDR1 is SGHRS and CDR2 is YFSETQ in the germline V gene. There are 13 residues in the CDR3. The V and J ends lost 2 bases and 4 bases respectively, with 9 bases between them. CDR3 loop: CASSLQGFTEAFF. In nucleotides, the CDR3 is TGCGCCAGCAGCTTACAGGGATTCACTGAAGCTTTCTTT. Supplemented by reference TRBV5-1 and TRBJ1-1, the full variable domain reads KAGVTQTPRYLIKTRGQQVTLSCSPISGHRSVSWYQQTPGQGLQFLFEYFSETQRNKGNFPGRFSGRQFSNSRSEMNVSTLELGDSALYLCASSLQGFTEAFFGQGTRLTVV.

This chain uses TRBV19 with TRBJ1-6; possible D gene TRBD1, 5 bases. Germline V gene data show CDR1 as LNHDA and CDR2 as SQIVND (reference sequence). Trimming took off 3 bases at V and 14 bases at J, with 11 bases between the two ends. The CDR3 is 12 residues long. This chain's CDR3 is CASSIGGAALHF. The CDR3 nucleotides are TGTGCCAGTAGTATTGGCGGGGCTGCCCTCCACTTT.

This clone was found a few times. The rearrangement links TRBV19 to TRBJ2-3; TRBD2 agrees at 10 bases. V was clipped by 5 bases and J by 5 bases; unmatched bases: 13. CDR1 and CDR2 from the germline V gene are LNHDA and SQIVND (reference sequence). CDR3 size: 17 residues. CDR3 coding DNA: TGTGCCAGTAGTGACCGCAGCGGGAGGGGGGTCGGAGATACGCAGTATTTT. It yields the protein CASSDRSGRGVGDTQYF.